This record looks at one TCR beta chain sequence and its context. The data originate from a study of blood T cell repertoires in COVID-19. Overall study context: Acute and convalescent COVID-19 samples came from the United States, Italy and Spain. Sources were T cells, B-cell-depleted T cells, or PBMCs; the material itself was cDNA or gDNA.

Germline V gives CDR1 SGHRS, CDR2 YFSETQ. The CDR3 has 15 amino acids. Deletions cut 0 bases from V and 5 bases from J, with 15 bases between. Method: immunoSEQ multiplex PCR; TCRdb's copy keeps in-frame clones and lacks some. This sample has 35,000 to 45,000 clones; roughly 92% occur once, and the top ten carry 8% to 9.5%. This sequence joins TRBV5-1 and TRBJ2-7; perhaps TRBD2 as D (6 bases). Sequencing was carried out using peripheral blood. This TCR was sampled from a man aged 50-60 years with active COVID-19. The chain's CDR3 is CASSLEASGFNEQYF. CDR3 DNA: TGCGCCAGCAGCTTGGAGGCGAGCGGGTTCAACGAGCAGTACTTC. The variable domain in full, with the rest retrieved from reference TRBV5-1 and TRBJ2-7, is KAGVTQTPRYLIKTRGQQVTLSCSPISGHRSVSWYQQTPGQGLQFLFEYFSETQRNKGNFPGRFSGRQFSNSRSEMNVSTLELGDSALYLCASSLEASGFNEQYFGPGTRLTVT.